What follows are 7 T cell receptor beta chains derived from one specimen sequenced in a study of T-cell reconstitution after alpha-beta-depleted transplantation in children. This sample's TCRbeta library carried unique molecular identifier barcodes. TCRdb reprocessed the PCR reads via MiXCR and lists one record per CDR3 protein. The data contain around 800,000 distinct CDR3 sequences, roughly 15% of them seen just once; the ten biggest clones take up around 4.5%. Here the sequenced sample was PBMCs, mostly from graft donor cells, taken 360 days after TCRalphabeta/CD19-depleted stem cell transplant. These receptors were collected from a male patient younger than 18 who had a stem cell transplant for acute lymphoblastic leukemia, so the T cells may come from the graft donor.

This clonotype came up many times. The chain links TRBV2 to TRBJ1-1; 10 bases align to TRBD1. CDR1 and CDR2 from the germline V gene are SNHLY and FYNNEI. J lost 5 bases, V lost 4 bases, and 4 bases had no gene match. The CDR3 has 14 residues. The CDR3 spells CASSGDRGWTEAFF. As DNA, the CDR3 is TGTGCCAGCAGTGGGGACAGGGGTTGGACTGAAGCTTTCTTT.

This clonotype was detected only a few times. The V call is TRBV20-1, the J call TRBJ2-7, with TRBD2 matching over 7 bases. Germline lookup yields CDR1 DFQATT and CDR2 SNEGSKA (reference sequence). The CDR3 has 14 residues. J was trimmed by 0 bases and V by 1 base; bases with no gene match: 3. Here the CDR3 DNA reads TGCAGTGCTAGAGGGCTAGCGGTCTCCTACGAGCAGTACTTC. This sequence encodes CSARGLAVSYEQYF.

The chain joins TRBV6-1 to TRBJ1-2; possibly TRBD1 for D (6 bases). In germline, CDR1 is MNHNS, CDR2 SASEGT. Trimming removed 6 bases from V and 8 bases from J, with 25 bases in between. The CDR3 runs 16 residues. The CDR3 sequence: CASSRPPGHVSRGYTF. CDR3 DNA: TGTGCCAGCAGCCGACCCCCGGGACACGTCTCCAGGGGCTACACCTTC.

The chain carries TRBV3-1 and TRBJ2-1; 9 bases are a match to TRBD2. The germline CDR1 and CDR2 sequences are LGHDT and YNNKEL (reference sequence). Trimming took 4 bases from V and 4 from J; bases not matched to a gene: 11. The CDR3 length is 17 residues. The CDR3 DNA follows: TGTGCCAGCAGCCTCTCTCAGGGACTAGCCGGGTACAATGAGCAGTTCTTC. Protein: CASSLSQGLAGYNEQFF.

This clonotype was seen a few times. The chain carries TRBV3-1 and TRBJ2-5, with D unresolved. Germline V gives CDR1 LGHDT, CDR2 YNNKEL (reference sequence). The CDR3 runs 15 residues. Trimming pared 4 bases from V and 4 bases from J, leaving 16 bases between. This CDR3 is CASSPSQWAPETQYF. The CDR3 region has the DNA TGTGCCAGCAGCCCCTCCCAATGGGCCCCAGAGACCCAGTACTTC.

The chain links TRBV29-1 to TRBJ2-1, with D possibly matching TRBD2 (6 bases). The germline CDR1 and CDR2 sequences are SQVTM and ANQGSEA. Trimming took off 4 bases at V and 4 bases at J, with 17 bases between the two ends. This CDR3 has 15 residues. The CDR3 bases are TGCAGCGTTGTTCCCGGGAGTGGGGCGTACAATGAGCAGTTCTTC. Its protein product is CSVVPGSGAYNEQFF.

This clonotype has at least ten counts. The chain has TRBV7-9 and TRBJ1-2; possibly TRBD1 for D (5 bases). This CDR3 region has 13 residues. CDR1 is SEHNR, CDR2 FQNEAQ, per germline (reference sequence). V was clipped by 0 bases and J by 5 bases, with 7 bases between them. Here the CDR3 reads CASSLAGVYGYTF. The DNA for the CDR3 is TGTGCCAGCAGCTTAGCAGGGGTTTATGGCTACACCTTC.